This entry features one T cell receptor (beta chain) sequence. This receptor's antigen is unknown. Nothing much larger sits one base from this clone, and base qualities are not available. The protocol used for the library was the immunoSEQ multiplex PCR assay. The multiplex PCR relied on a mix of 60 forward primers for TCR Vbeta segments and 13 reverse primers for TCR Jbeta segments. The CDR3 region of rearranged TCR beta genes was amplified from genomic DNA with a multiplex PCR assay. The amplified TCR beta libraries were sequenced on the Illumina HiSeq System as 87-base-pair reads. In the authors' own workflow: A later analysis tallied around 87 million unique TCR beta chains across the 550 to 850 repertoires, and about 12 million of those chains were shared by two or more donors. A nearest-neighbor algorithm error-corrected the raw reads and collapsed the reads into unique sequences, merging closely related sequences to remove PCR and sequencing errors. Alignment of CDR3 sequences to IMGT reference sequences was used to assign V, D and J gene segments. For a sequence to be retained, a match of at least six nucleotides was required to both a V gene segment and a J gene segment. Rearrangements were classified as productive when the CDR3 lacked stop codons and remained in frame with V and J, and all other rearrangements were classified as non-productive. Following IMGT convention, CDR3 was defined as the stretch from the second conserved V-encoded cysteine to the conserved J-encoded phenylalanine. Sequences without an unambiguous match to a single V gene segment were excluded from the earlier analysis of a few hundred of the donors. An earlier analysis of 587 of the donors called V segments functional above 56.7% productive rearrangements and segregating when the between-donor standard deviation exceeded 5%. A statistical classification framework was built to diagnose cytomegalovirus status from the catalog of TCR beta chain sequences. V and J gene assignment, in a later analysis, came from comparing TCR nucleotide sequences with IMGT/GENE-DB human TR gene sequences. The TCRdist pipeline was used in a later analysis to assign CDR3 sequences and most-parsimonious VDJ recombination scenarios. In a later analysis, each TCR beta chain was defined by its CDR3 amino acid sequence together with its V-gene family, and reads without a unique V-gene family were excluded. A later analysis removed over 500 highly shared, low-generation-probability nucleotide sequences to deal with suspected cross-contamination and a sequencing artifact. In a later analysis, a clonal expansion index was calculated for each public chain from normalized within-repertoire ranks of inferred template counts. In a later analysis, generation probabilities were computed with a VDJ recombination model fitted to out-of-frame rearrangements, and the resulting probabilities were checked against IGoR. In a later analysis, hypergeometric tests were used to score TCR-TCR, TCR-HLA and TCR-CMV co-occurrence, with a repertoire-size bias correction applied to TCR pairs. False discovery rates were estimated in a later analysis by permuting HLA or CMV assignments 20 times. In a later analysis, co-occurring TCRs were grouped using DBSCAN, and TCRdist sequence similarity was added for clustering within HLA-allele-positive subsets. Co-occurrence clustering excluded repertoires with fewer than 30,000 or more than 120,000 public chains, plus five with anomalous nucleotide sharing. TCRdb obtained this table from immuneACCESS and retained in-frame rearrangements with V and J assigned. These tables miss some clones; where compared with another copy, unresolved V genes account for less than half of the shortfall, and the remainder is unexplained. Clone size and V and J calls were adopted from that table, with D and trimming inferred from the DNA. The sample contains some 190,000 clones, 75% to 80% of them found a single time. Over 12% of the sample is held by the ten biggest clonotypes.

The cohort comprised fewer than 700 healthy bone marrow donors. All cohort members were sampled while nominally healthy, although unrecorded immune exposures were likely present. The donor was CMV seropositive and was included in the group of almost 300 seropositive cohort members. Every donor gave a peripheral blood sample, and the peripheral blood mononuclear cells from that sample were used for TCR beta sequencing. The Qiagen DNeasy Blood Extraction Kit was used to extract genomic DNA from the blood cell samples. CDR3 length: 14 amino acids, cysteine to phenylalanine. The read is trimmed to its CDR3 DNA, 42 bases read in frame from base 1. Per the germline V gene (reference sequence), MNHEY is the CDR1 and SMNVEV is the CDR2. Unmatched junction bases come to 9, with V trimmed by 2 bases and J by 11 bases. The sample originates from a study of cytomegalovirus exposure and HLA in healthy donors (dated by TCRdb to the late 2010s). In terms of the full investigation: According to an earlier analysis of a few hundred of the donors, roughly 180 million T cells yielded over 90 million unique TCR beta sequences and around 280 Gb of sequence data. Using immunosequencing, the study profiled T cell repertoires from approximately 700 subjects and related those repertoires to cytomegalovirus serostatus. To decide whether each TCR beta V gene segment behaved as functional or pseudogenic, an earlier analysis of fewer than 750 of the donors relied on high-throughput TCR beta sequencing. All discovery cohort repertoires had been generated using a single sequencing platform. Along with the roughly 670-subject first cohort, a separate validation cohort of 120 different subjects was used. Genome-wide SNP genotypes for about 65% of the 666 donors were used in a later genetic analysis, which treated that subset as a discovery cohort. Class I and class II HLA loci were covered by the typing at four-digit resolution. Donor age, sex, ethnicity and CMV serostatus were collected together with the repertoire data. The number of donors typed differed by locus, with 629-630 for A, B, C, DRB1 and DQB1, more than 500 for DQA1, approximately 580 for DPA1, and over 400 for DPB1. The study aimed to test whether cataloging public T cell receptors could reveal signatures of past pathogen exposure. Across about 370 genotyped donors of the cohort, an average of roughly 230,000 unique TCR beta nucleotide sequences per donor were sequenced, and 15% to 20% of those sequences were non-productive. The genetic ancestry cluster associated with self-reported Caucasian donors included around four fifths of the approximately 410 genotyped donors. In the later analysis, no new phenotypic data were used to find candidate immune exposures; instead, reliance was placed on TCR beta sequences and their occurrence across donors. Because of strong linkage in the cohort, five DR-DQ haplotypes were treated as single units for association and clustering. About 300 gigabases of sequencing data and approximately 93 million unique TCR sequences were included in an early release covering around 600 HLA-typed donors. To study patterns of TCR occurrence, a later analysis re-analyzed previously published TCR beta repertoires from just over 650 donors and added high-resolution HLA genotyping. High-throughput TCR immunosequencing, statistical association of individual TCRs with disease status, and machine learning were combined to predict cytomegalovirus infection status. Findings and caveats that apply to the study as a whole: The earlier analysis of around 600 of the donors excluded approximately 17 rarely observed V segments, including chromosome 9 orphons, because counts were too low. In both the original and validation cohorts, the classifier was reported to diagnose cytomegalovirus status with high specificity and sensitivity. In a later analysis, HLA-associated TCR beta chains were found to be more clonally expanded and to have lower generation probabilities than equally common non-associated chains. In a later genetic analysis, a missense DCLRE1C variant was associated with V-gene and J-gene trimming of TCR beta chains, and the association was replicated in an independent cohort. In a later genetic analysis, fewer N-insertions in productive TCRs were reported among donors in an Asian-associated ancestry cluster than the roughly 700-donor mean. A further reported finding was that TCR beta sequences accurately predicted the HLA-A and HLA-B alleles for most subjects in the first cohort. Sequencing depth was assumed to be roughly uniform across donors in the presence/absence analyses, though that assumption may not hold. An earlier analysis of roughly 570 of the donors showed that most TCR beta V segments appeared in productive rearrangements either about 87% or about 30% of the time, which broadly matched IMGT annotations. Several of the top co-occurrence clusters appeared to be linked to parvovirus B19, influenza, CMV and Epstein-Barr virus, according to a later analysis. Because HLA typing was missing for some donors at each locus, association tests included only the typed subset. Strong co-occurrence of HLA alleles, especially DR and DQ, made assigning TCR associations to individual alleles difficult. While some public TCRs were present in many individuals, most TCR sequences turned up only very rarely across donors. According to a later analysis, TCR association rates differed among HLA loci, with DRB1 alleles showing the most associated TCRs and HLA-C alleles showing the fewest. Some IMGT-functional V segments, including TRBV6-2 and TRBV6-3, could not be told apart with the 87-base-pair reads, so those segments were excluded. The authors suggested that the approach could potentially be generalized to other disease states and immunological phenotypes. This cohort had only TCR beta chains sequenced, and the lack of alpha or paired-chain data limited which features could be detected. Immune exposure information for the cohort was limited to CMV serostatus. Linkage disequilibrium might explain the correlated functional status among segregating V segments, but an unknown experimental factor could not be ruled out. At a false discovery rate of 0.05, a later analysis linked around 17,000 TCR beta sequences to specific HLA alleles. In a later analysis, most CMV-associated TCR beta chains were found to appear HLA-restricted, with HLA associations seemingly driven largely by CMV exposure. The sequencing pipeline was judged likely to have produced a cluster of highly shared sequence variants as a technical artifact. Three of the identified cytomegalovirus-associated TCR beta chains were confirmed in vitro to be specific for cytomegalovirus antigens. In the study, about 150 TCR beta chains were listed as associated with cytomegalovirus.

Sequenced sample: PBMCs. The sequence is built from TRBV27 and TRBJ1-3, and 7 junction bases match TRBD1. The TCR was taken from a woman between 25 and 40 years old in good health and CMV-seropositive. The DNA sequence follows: TGTGCCAGCAGTTTAGCCCAGGGGGTTGGTGCCATATATTTT. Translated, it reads CASSLAQGVGAIYF.